This TCR beta chain was recovered during a study of T cells in Graves' hyperthyroidism and ophthalmopathy. The germline gives CDR1 SGHRS, CDR2 YFSETQ. The V and J ends lost 0 bases and 7 bases, in that order; junction bases with no gene match: 7. The CDR3 is made up of 17 amino acids. This clonotype has a count of ten or more. The antigen is not known. Amplification targeted TCR beta CDR3 regions from RNA transcripts. During a first-round RT-PCR of the TCR CDR3, the HTBI primer set was used. TCRdb re-analysed the multiplex PCR reads in MiXCR, keeping a single row per CDR3 protein. The repertoire holds about 340,000 distinct CDR3 sequences, with under 25% as singletons. Points from the study as a whole: In simple terms, a model built on 13 V-J features told ophthalmopathy apart from stable hyperthyroidism.

Absent ophthalmopathy progression within 18 months defined stable Graves' hyperthyroidism. Uncontrolled infections, other autoimmune diseases, pregnancy or lactation led to exclusion of patients. Each diagnosis drew on symptoms, thyroxine, TRAb, thyroid ultrasound and orbital computed tomography findings. The origin of this receptor is a woman aged 45 to 65 with Graves' hyperthyroidism. The V gene is TRBV5-1, the J gene TRBJ2-1; 13 nucleotides match TRBD2. The sample consisted of blood. The CDR3 DNA follows: TGCGCCAGCAGCTTGGATGTGGCGGGACTAGCGGGGAATGAGCAGTTCTTC. It translates to CASSLDVAGLAGNEQFF.